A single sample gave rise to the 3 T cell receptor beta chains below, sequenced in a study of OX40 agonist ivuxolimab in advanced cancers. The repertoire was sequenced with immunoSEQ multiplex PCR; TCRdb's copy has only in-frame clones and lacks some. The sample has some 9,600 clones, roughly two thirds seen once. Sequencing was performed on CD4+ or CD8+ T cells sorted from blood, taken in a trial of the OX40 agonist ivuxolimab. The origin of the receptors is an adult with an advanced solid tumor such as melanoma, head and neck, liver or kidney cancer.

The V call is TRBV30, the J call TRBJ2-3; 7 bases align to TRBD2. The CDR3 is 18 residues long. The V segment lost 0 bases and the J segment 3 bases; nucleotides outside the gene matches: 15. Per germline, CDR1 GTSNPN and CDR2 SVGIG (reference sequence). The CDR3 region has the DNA TGTGCCTGGAGTGTATGGGCCCCCTCTGACGGGGGGACAGATACGCAGTATTTT. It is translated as CAWSVWAPSDGGTDTQYF.

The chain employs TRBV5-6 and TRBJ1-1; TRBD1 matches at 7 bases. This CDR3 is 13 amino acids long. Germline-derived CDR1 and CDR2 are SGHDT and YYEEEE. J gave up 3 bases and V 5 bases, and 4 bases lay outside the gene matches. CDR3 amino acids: CASSSQGDTEAFF. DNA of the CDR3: TGTGCCAGCAGTTCCCAGGGGGACACTGAAGCTTTCTTT.

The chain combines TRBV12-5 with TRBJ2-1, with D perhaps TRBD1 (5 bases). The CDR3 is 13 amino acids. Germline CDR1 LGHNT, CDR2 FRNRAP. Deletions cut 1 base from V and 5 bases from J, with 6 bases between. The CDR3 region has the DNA TGTGCTAGTGGTTTGGCAGGGCACAATGAGCAGTTCTTC. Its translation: CASGLAGHNEQFF.